This is a list of T cell receptor beta chains from one sample in a study of cytomegalovirus exposure and HLA in healthy donors. Only in-frame clones appear in the TCRdb table, and some are missing; sequencing was by immunoSEQ multiplex PCR. The sample includes over 95,000 clones, about 79% seen only once; the top ten take around 2.6%. Sequences were obtained from PBMCs. All receptors derive from a woman in her late teens or twenties in good health and CMV-seronegative. Each CDR3 is given without its conserved first and last residue. The D gene is left open where the match is weak.

TRBJ2-3,TRBV6-4,-,ASSEGISTDTQY
TRBJ1-3,TRBV30,-,ACPASGAGNTIY
TRBJ1-5,TRBV27,-,ASGDLQGQPQH
TRBJ2-2,TRBV6-4,-,ASSVSYTGELF
TRBJ1-5,TRBV28,-,ASTTDRGWSNQPQH
TRBJ2-2,TRBV2,TRBD2,ASKASGSVTGELF
TRBJ2-3,TRBV6-4,TRBD2,ASSDSSGGASTDTQY
TRBJ1-1,TRBV4-1,-,ASKGGGSGSLTEAF
TRBJ2-2,TRBV28,-,ASSLTPHRNLGELF
TRBJ2-1,TRBV15,-,ATSRAGNHNEQF
TRBJ1-4,TRBV19,-,ASSIGVATNEKLF
TRBJ2-7,TRBV27,TRBD2,ASRGASGRDDEQY
TRBJ2-5,TRBV6-6,-,ASLAGAVIETQY
TRBJ2-5,TRBV18,-,ASSPSLGETQY
TRBJ2-5,TRBV7-9,TRBD1,ASSWGTAETQY
TRBJ2-7,TRBV5-1,TRBD1,ASSFLQGGYEQY
TRBJ2-1,TRBV4-2,TRBD2,ASSQGGLGYYNEQF
TRBJ2-1,TRBV19,-,ASSSPNYNEQF
TRBJ1-4,TRBV6-5,-,ASSGTYNEKLF
TRBJ2-1,TRBV19,-,ASKEASRDWGYNEQF
TRBJ2-1,TRBV2,TRBD2,ASSGGGRTFYNEQF
TRBJ1-1,TRBV5-6,-,ASSVRGPNTEAF
TRBJ2-3,TRBV9,-,ASSGGGTFLADTQY
TRBJ1-5,TRBV2,-,ASSKDSLNQPQH
TRBJ2-3,TRBV6-4,-,ARLRRAQY
TRBJ2-5,TRBV27,TRBD2,ASSPWTSGGETQY
TRBJ1-3,TRBV4-1,-,ASSQEEGESTIY
TRBJ1-2,TRBV7-9,-,ASSYAGQRGYGYT
TRBJ2-5,TRBV19,TRBD1,ASTGGGETQY
TRBJ1-1,TRBV14,-,ASSQVGMRFTEAF
TRBJ1-1,TRBV29-1,TRBD1,SVAGQSLEAF
TRBJ2-1,TRBV6-6,-,ASRGESYNEQF
TRBJ2-2,TRBV6-5,-,ASSQGTNTGELF
TRBJ1-5,TRBV4-3,-,ASSQDVGVSQPQH
TRBJ2-5,TRBV7-2,TRBD2,ASSLIPIAGGARETQY
TRBJ1-1,TRBV5-6,-,ASSSYSGAF
TRBJ2-5,TRBV19,-,ASSMRVIGETQY
TRBJ2-7,TRBV11-2,TRBD1,ASSPDRGPDEQY
TRBJ1-4,TRBV19,-,ASSIGQGNEKLF
TRBJ2-3,TRBV16,TRBD1,ASSTDRDRTDTQY
TRBJ2-3,TRBV18,TRBD1,ASSPTGEDTQY
TRBJ2-3,TRBV7-6,TRBD2,ASSSSGGASYTQY
TRBJ2-3,TRBV18,-,ASSQSLTDTQY
TRBJ2-1,TRBV7-2,TRBD1,ASTRDRGDNEQF
TRBJ2-7,TRBV6-5,TRBD2,ASSRLAGGPNEQY
TRBJ1-2,TRBV6-5,-,ASSYGGSLYGYT